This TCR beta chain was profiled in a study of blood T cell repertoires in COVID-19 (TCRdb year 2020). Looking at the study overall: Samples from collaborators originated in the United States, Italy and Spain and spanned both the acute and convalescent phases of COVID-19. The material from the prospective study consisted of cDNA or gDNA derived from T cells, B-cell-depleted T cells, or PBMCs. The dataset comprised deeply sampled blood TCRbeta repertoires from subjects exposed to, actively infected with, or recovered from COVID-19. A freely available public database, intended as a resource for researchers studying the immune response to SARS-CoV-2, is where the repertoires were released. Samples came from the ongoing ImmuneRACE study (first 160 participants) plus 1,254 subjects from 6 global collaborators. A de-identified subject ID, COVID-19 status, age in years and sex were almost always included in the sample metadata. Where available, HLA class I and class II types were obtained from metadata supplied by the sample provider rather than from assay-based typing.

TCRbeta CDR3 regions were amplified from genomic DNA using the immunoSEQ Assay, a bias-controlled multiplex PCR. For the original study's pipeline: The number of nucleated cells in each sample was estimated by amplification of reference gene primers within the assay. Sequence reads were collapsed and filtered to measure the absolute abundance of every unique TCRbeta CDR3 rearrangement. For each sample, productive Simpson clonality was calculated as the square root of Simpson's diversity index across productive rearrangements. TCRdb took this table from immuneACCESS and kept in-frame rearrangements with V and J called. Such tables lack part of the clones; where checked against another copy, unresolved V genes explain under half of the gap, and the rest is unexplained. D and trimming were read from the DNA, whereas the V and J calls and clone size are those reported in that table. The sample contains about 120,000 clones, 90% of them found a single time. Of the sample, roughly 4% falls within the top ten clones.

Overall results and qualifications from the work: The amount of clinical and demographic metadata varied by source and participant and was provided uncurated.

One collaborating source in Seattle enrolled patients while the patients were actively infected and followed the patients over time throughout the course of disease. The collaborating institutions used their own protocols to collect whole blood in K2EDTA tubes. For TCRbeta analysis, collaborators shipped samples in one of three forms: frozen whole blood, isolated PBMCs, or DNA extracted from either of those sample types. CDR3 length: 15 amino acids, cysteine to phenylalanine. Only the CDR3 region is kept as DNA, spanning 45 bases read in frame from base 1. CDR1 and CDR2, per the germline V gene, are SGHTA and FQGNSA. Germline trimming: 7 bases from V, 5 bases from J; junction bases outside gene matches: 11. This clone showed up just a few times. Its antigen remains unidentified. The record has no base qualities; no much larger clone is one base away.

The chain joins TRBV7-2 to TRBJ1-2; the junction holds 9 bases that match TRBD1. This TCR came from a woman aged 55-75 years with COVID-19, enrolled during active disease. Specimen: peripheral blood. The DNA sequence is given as TGTGCCAGCACCCCCTCTGGGACAGGGCATTATGGCTACACCTTC. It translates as CASTPSGTGHYGYTF.